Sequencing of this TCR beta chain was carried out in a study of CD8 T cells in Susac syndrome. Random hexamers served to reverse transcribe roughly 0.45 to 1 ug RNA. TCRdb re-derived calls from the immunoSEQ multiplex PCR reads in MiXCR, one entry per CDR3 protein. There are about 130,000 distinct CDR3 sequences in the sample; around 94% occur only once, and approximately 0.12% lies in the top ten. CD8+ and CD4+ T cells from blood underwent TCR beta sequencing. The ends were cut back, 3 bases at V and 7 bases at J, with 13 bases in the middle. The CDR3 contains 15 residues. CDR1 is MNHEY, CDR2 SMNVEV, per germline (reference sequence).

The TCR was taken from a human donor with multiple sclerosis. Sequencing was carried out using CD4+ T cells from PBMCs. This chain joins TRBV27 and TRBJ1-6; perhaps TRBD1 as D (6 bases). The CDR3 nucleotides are TGTGCCAGCAGTTTGGAGGGGGAGTTCAATTCACCCCTCCACTTT. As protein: CASSLEGEFNSPLHF.